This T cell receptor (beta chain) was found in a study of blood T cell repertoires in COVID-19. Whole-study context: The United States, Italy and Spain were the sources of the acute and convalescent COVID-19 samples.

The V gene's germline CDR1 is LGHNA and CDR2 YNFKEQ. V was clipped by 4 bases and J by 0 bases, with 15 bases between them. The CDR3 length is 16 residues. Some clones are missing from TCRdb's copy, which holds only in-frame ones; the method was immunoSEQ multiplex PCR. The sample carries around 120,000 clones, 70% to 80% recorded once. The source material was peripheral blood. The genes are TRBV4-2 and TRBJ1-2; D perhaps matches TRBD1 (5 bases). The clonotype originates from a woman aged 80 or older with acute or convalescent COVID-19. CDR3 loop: CASSPGRRDANYGYTF. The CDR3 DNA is TGTGCCAGCAGCCCGGGCCGGAGGGACGCTAACTATGGCTACACCTTC.